This TCR beta chain appears in the sequencing data of a study of Graves' ophthalmopathy and Graves' hyperthyroidism. Germline-derived CDR1 and CDR2 are SGHVS and FQNEAQ. This CDR3 is 16 amino acids long. Trimming cost V 3 bases and J 3 bases, with 15 bases left between them. Investigators amplified TCR beta CDR3 regions from RNA transcripts. Second-round multiplex PCR followed a first-round RT-PCR using HTBI primers. Via MiXCR, TCRdb re-called the multiplex PCR reads, giving one row per CDR3 protein. The sample gives 1 million to 1.3 million distinct CDR3 sequences, 35% to 45% of which show up once; approximately 10% is in the top ten.

Sample: peripheral blood or thyroid tissue (not recorded which). The genes are TRBV7-8 and TRBJ1-5; D not certain. This receptor was taken from an adult man with Graves' hyperthyroidism. DNA for the CDR3: TGTGCCAGCAGCTTTGTAAGAGGGAACTTCAATCAGCCCCAGCATTTT. Amino acid sequence: CASSFVRGNFNQPQHF.